This T cell receptor (beta chain) was captured in a study of shared clonotypes between healthy human individuals (TCRdb year 2020). For the wider study: Three men and a couple of women, aged 18 to 49 years, made up the cohort. Between about 0.94 and 10 billion PBMCs per donor were obtained by leukapheresis. Blood TCR repertoires of 5 or 6 healthy adults were deeply sequenced to estimate repertoire size and the extent of clonotype sharing between individuals. For each donor, CD4 naive and CD4 memory were each run on three plates, CD8 naive on two plates, and CD8 memory on one plate. Different laboratories and diverse techniques were used to prepare libraries and sequence TCR repertoires, to increase sequencing depth and limit assay-specific biases. General study outcomes and caveats: Because the study included a small number of donors, the genetic and exposure-history diversity represented was limited. Across a handful of donors, 4.5% to 6.5% of naive CD4, 3.5% of naive CD8, 2% to 2.5% of memory CD4, and 0.4% of memory CD8 clonotypes were shared. Pairwise subsampling indicated that sequencing depth was expected to affect the degree of clonotype sharing among donors. Sampling was restricted to blood, and TCR repertoires in tissues likely differ from the TCR repertoires found in blood. Rarefaction of sorted-subset datasets indicated incomplete sequencing despite the large sequencing depth. Compared with non-shared clonotypes, the clonotypes found in all four sorted-subset donors had higher generation probabilities. Naive subsets generally had larger estimated clonotype richness than memory subsets.

Using the deep immunoSEQ assay, multiplex PCR amplified TCR CDR3 regions from genomic DNA. Extracted genomic DNA from each cell subset was spread evenly across all wells of several immunoSEQ 96-well plates, with each plate serving as a replicate. For sorted subsets, roughly 200 ng of genomic DNA, equivalent to roughly 30,000 T cell genomes, went into each replicate PCR. Purified libraries were quantified with a Qubit 3.0 fluorometer, sized on a Bioanalyzer 2100, and re-quantified with the KAPA Library Quantification kit. Every immunoSEQ 96-well plate was sequenced on a dedicated single-read 150-cycle Illumina NextSeq 550 flow cell. The paper's processing steps were these. Because the immunoSEQ output held only junctional sequences and lacked quality scores, the filtering could not match the filtering applied to full-length reads. To assign V/J genes and CDR3, sequences were annotated against IMGT germline references using PyIR, a Python wrapper for IgBLAST v1.9. Any read was removed if the V/J assignment was weak (E-value above 1e-6), the CDR3 was missing, or the read contained stop codons, out-of-frame junctions, or ambiguous translated residues. V3J clonotypes were defined as sequences sharing an identical inferred V gene, J gene, and CDR3 amino acid sequence. To compute the percentage overlap between repertoires, the number of shared unique clonotypes was divided by the size of the smaller repertoire. Three approaches were used to assess repertoire richness: RTK rarefaction, the Chao1 estimator, and Recon v2.1 estimates of unobserved clonotypes. Generation probabilities for all TCRbeta clonotypes obtained by the gDNA method from a few donors were computed using OLGA. As stored in TCRdb, this immuneACCESS dataset retains in-frame rearrangements with V and J assigned. A fraction of the clones does not appear; measured against another copy, unresolved V genes explain less than half of the discrepancy, and the remainder lacks a known reason. The V and J calls and clone size come from that table; D and trimming were worked out from the DNA. For this sample there are some 2,000,000 clones; approximately 94% appear just once. The ten largest account for about 1.1% of the sample.

For the CD8 naive samples, CD45RO-negative cells were positively selected for CCR7, yielding a CD45RA+CCR7+ population from which TemRA cells were excluded. Healthy HIV-negative adults with no recently reported acute infections or vaccinations were included as donors. Every donor was a Caucasian adult residing in Nashville, Tennessee, USA. After blood collection by leukapheresis, PBMCs were isolated using Ficoll-Histopaque density gradient centrifugation and then cryopreserved in the vapor phase of liquid nitrogen. Purity and quantity of every magnetically sorted T cell population were checked by analytical flow cytometry. Each sorted fraction had its genomic DNA isolated and then quantified by UV absorbance on a Nanodrop 2000c. Reading the germline V gene gives CDR1 SGHTA and CDR2 FQGNSA. CDR3 length: 16 amino acids, cysteine to phenylalanine. The entry retains the CDR3 DNA only, 48 bases that are in frame from base 1. After removal of 5 bases from V and 10 bases from J, the junction retains 13 bases not matched to a gene.

This clone was seen a handful of times. What antigen it recognizes has not been identified. Base-call qualities are not available, and no considerably larger clone is one nucleotide away. Here the chain combines TRBV7-2 and TRBJ2-2; 10 bases in the middle match TRBD2. The specimen sequenced was naive CD8+ T cells sorted from blood. The sample's cell subset or site label, decoded: CD45RA+CCR7+. This clonotype originated in a man between 18 and 35 years old in good health. The nucleotide sequence is TGTGCCAGCAGCCTTGAGGGGCTAGCGGGAGTCGCGGAGCTGTTTTTT. The resulting protein is CASSLEGLAGVAELFF.